These 11 T cell receptor beta chains came from one sample sequenced in a study of CD8+ T cells in alopecia areata. Reverse transcription of extracted RNA yielded cDNA, which provided the sequencing template. Some clones are missing from TCRdb's copy, which holds only in-frame ones; the method was immunoSEQ multiplex PCR. The sample comprises 170,000 or so clones, around 60% of which are singletons, and roughly 12% rests with the top ten. The treatment here: oral pan-JAK inhibitor, 5-10 mg twice daily. The source was CD8+ T cells sorted from blood, collected at week 24, from a patient treated with tofacitinib. Receptors were obtained from a human donor with alopecia areata.

The chain is built from TRBV6-1 and TRBJ2-7; D may be TRBD1 (6 bases). From germline, CDR1 is MNHNS and CDR2 SASEGT. The V gene lost 10 bases and the J gene lost 5 bases, with 15 bases spanning the gap. The CDR3 is made up of 12 amino acids. The DNA for the CDR3 is TGTGCCATCCAACAGGGCTTTGACGAGCAGTACTTC. Protein: CAIQQGFDEQYF.

The genes are TRBV5-1 and TRBJ1-1, with D perhaps TRBD1 (6 bases). Germline V gives CDR1 SGHRS, CDR2 YFSETQ. This CDR3 has 13 residues. Trimming left V 4 bases short and J 6 bases short, with 13 bases between. The CDR3 DNA sequence: TGCGCCAGCAGCGCAGGGGCCGATCCTGAAGCTTTCTTT. It encodes CASSAGADPEAFF.

A remark on this clone: Other DNA sequences in this specimen translate into the identical CDR3. V and J are TRBV29-1 and TRBJ1-1; perhaps TRBD1 as D (5 bases). The CDR3 loop spans 12 amino acids. Germline V gene data show CDR1 as SQVTM and CDR2 as ANQGSEA. The ends were cut back, 4 bases at V and 0 bases at J, with 6 bases in the middle. The CDR3, as DNA: TGCAGCGTTGGCAGGGTGAACACTGAAGCTTTCTTT. Residues: CSVGRVNTEAFF.

The V and J genes are TRBV13 and TRBJ2-7; D is unclear. The CDR3 has 11 amino acids. Trimming took off 1 base at V and 6 bases at J, with 4 bases between the two ends. CDR1 PRHDT and CDR2 FYEKMQ come from the germline V gene (reference sequence). CDR3 in DNA: TGTGCCAGCAGCTTAGAGCGCGAGCAGTACTTC. Translating it yields CASSLEREQYF.

The chain employs TRBV29-1 and TRBJ2-7, with 8 positions matching TRBD2. Trimming at V came to 1 base and at J to 0 bases, leaving 8 bases not matched to a gene. There are 16 residues in the CDR3. CDR1 and CDR2 (germline): SQVTM, ANQGSEA. As DNA, the CDR3 is TGCAGCGTTGAAGGCAGCAGCGGGGGCAGCTCCTACGAGCAGTACTTC. It specifies CSVEGSSGGSSYEQYF.

This clone was found once. The V and J genes are TRBV30 and TRBJ1-1; the D is unclear. This CDR3 has 13 amino acids. Germline V gene lookup returns CDR1 GTSNPN and CDR2 SVGIG (reference sequence). The ends were cut back, 2 bases at V and 2 bases at J, with 9 bases in the middle. CDR3 coding DNA: TGTGCCTGGAGTCTTTCGGCAAACACTGAAGCTTTCTTT. This encodes CAWSLSANTEAFF.

This clone showed up just a few times. The chain has TRBV27 and TRBJ1-2, with 12 bases lining up with TRBD1. CDR3 length equals 18 residues. The V gene's germline CDR1 is MNHEY and CDR2 SMNVEV (reference sequence). The V and J ends lost 0 bases and 2 bases, in that order; junction bases with no gene match: 7. CDR3 residues: CASSLSPGQGAENYGYTF. Written as DNA, the CDR3 is TGTGCCAGCAGTTTATCCCCGGGACAGGGGGCGGAAAACTATGGCTACACCTTC.

The V and J genes are TRBV7-9 and TRBJ1-6; D is undetermined. Deletions cut 6 bases from V and 6 bases from J, with 6 bases between. Germline lookup yields CDR1 SEHNR and CDR2 FQNEAQ (reference sequence). The CDR3 spans 12 residues. This CDR3 is CASSVTNSPLHF. The CDR3 DNA sequence: TGTGCCAGCAGTGTGACTAATTCACCCCTCCACTTT.

This chain connects TRBV13 to TRBJ1-2; D remains ambiguous. Germline V gene data show CDR1 as PRHDT and CDR2 as FYEKMQ (reference sequence). The germline V and J ends were trimmed by 4 bases and 4 bases, with 19 bases remaining between them. This CDR3 is 16 amino acids long. CDR3: CASSSTQTLSFYGYTF. CDR3 in DNA: TGTGCCAGCAGCTCGACACAGACGCTTTCGTTCTATGGCTACACCTTC.

As regards this clone: One end of the junction does not line up with germline, which may come from a read error. The chain is built from TRBV7-9 and TRBJ1-4; the D gene is possibly TRBD1 (6 bases). CDR1 SEHNR and CDR2 FQNEAQ come from the germline V gene (reference sequence). This CDR3 region has 14 residues. In DNA form, the CDR3 reads TGTGCCAGCAGCCACCCGGGGGGCAATGAAAAGCTGTTTTTT. Amino acid sequence: CASSHPGGNEKLFF.

With respect to this clone: Its ends do not fully match the called genes, so a read error is possible. The chain combines TRBV7-9 with TRBJ1-2; D is unclear. The CDR3 consists of 8 residues. Germline loops: CDR1 SEHNR, CDR2 FQNEAQ (reference sequence). CDR3: CGGDGYTF. CDR3 bases: TGCGGCGGGGATGGCTACACCTTC.